This TCR beta chain was recovered during a study of blood T cell repertoires in COVID-19 (dated by TCRdb to about 2020). For the wider study: The collaborator samples originated in the United States, Italy and Spain and spanned the acute and convalescent phases of COVID-19. The dataset comprised deeply sampled blood TCRbeta repertoires from subjects exposed to, actively infected with, or recovered from COVID-19. The samples were drawn from the first 160 participants of the ongoing ImmuneRACE study and from some 1,300 subjects provided by 6 global collaborators. Sample metadata almost always included a de-identified subject ID, COVID-19 status, age in years and sex. HLA class I and class II types, where available, came from metadata supplied by the sample provider rather than from assay-based typing. The material from the prospective study consisted of cDNA or gDNA derived from T cells, B-cell-depleted T cells, or PBMCs. The repertoires were made available in a free public database intended to serve as a resource for research on the immune response to SARS-CoV-2.

Whole blood was collected in K2EDTA tubes by collaborating institutions according to the institutions' own protocols. For TCRbeta analysis, collaborator samples were shipped as frozen whole blood, as isolated PBMCs, or as DNA extracted from either sample type. Compared with germline, V lacks 5 bases and J lacks 4 bases; bases without a gene match: 8. Measured from the cysteine to the phenylalanine, the CDR3 is 16 residues long. The only DNA kept is the CDR3, 48 bases in frame from the first base. CDR1 and CDR2, looked up from the germline V gene (reference sequence), are MNHNY and SVGAGI. As regards this clone: The antigen it recognizes is unknown. No base quality information exists; no much larger clone differs at one position.

The research as a whole found: Clinical and demographic metadata were provided uncurated, with the amount varying by source and participant.

The immunoSEQ Assay, a bias-controlled multiplex PCR, was used to amplify TCRbeta CDR3 regions from genomic DNA. As for the authors' bioinformatics: The number of nucleated cells in each sample was estimated by amplification of reference gene primers within the assay. To quantify the absolute abundance of each unique TCRbeta CDR3 rearrangement, sequence reads were collapsed and filtered. For each sample, productive Simpson clonality was calculated by taking the square root of Simpson's diversity index across productive rearrangements. Sourced from immuneACCESS, this table was stored by TCRdb with only in-frame sequences that have V and J called. A share of the clones is absent; for the studies checked, an unresolved V gene accounts for under half, and the remainder has no known explanation. The DNA was the basis for D and trimming; V, J and clone size are from that table. Here the sample has around 260,000 clones; roughly 90% occur a single time. The top ten constitute 3% of the sample.

The TCR was taken from a woman aged 30 to 39 with active or convalescent COVID-19. The specimen sequenced was peripheral blood. Recombination joined TRBV6-6 with TRBJ1-5; TRBD1 matches 10 bases in the middle. The CDR3 protein is CASSRWDRGFNQPQHF. The nucleotide sequence reads as follows: TGTGCCAGCAGTCGATGGGACAGGGGTTTTAATCAGCCCCAGCATTTT.